This T cell receptor beta chain was sequenced for a study of blood T cell repertoires in COVID-19. Study context: Samples representing acute and convalescent COVID-19 were sourced from the United States, Italy and Spain. The cDNA or gDNA used as material had been derived from T cells, B-cell-depleted T cells, or PBMCs.

This clone occurred once. As handled by the study authors: Cell counts per sample came from amplifying reference gene primers. Using immunoSEQ multiplex PCR, the repertoire was profiled, and TCRdb retains in-frame clones only, with some absent. V and J calls plus clone size are reproduced from that table; the DNA served to infer D and trimming. The repertoire has a few hundred thousand clones, about 79% of them found once; the top ten carry 9.5% to 10%. Sequencing was done on a sample of peripheral blood. The TCR sequence derives from a man aged 50-60 years with active or convalescent COVID-19.

The CDR3 nucleotides are TGTGCCAGTACCCCCAAACAGGGTCTGAACACTGAAGCTTTCTTT. It specifies CASTPKQGLNTEAFF. V usage is TRBV19 and J usage is TRBJ1-1, with a weak D call TRBD1 (6 bases). This CDR3 region has 15 residues. Germline V gives CDR1 LNHDA, CDR2 SQIVND (reference sequence). Trimming removed 7 bases from V and 0 bases from J, with 15 bases in between.